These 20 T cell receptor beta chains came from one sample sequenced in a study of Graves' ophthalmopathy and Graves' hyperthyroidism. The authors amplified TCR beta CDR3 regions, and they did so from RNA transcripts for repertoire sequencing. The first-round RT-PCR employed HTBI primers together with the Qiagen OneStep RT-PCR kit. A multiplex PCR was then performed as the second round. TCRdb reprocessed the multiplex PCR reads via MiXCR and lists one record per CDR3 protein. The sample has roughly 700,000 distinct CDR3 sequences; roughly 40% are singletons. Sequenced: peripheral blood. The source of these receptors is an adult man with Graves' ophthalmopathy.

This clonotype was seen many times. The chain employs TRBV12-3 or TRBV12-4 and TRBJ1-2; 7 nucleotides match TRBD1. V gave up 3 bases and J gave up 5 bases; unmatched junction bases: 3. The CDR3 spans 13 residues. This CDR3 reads CASSFPQGYGYTF. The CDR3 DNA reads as TGTGCCAGCAGTTTCCCACAGGGGTATGGCTACACCTTC.

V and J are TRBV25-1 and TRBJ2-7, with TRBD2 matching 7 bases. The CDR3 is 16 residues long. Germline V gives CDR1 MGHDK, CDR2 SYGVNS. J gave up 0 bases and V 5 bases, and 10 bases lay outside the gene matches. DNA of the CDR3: TGTGCCAGCAGTTACCAGCGGGGCGGGGGCTCCTACGAGCAGTACTTC. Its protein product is CASSYQRGGGSYEQYF.

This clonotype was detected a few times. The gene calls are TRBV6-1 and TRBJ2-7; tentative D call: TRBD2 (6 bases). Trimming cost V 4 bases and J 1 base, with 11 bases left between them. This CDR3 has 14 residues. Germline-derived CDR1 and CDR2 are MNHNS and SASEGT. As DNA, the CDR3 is TGTGCCAGCAGTGTGGAGGGTAGATCCTACGAGCAGTACTTC. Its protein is CASSVEGRSYEQYF.

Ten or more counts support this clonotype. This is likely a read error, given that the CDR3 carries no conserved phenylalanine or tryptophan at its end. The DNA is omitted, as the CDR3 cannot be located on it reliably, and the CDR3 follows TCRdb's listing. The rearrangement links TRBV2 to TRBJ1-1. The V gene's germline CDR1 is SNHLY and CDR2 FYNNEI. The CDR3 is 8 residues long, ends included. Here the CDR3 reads CASIQGEV.

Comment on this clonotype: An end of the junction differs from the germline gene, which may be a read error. The CDR3 loop is CASSDTTGSGANVLTF. The CDR3, as DNA: TGTGCCAGCAGTGATACTACAGGGTCTGGGGCCAACGTCCTGACTTTC. The chain links TRBV10-3 to TRBJ2-6, with D perhaps TRBD1 (6 bases). The CDR3 is made up of 16 amino acids. Germline V gene data show CDR1 as ENHRY and CDR2 as SYGVKD.

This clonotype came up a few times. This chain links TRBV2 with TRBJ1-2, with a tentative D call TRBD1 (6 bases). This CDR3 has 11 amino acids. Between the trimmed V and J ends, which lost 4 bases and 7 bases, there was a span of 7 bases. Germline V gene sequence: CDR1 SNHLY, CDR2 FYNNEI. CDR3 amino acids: CASSAGVGYTF. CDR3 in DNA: TGTGCCAGCAGTGCAGGGGTTGGCTACACCTTC. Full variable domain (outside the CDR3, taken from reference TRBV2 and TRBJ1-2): EPEVTQTPSHQVTQMGQEVILRCVPISNHLYFYWYRQILGQKVEFLVSFYNNEISEKSEIFDDQFSVERPDGSNFTLKIRSTKLEDSAMYFCASSAGVGYTFGSGTRLTVV.

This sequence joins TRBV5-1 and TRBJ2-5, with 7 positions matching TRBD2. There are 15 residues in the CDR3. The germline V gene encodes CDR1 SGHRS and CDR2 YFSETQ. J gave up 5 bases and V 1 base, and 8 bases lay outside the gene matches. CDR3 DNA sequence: TGCGCCAGCAGCTTGCAGGGAGCCGGGGGGGAGACCCAGTACTTC. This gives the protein CASSLQGAGGETQYF.

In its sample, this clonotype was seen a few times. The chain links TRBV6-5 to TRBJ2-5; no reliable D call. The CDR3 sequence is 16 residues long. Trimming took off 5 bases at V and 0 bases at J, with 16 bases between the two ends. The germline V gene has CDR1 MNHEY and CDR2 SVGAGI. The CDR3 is CASSPSASSYQETQYF. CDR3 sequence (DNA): TGTGCCAGCAGTCCAAGTGCCTCATCGTACCAAGAGACCCAGTACTTC.

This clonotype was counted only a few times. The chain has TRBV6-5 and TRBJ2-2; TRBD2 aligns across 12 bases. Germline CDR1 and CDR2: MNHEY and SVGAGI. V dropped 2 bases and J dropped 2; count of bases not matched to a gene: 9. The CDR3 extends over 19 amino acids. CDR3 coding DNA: TGTGCCAGCAGTTACCTCGGACTAGCGGGACCCACTAACACCGGGGAGCTGTTTTTT. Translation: CASSYLGLAGPTNTGELFF.

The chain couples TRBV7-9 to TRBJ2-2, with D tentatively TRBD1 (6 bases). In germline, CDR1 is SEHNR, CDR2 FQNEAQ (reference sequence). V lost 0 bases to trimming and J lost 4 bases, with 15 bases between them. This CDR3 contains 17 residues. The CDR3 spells CASSLAENRVATGELFF. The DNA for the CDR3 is TGTGCCAGCAGCTTAGCGGAAAACAGGGTGGCCACCGGGGAGCTGTTTTTT.

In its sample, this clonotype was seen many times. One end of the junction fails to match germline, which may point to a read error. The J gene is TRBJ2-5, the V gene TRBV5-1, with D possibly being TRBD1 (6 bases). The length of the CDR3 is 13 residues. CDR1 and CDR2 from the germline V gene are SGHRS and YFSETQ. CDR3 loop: CASSRDIQETQYF. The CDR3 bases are TGTGCCAGCAGTCGGGACATCCAAGAGACCCAGTACTTC.

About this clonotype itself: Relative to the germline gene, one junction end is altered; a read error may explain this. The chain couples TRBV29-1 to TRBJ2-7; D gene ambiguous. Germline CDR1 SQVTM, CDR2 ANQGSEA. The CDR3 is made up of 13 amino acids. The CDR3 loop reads CSVGGGKSYEQCF. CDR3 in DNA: TGCAGCGTTGGAGGTGGGAAATCCTACGAGCAGTGCTTC.

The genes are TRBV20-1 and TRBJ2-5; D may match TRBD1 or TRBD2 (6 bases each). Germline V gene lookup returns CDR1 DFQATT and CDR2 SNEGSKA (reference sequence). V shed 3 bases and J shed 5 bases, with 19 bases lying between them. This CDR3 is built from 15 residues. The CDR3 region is CSASGSFGGRETQYF. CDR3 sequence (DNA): TGCAGTGCTAGTGGCAGCTTCGGGGGCCGGGAGACCCAGTACTTC.

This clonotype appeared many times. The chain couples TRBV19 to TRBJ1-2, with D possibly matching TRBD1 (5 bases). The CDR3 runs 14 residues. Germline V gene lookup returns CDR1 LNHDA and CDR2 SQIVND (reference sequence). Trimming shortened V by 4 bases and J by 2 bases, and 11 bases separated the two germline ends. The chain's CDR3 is CASSSGPGNYGYTF. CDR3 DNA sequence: TGTGCCAGTAGTAGTGGTCCAGGGAACTATGGCTACACCTTC.

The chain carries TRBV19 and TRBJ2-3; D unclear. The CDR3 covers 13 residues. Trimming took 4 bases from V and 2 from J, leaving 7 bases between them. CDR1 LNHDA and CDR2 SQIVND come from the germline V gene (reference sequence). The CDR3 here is CASSTLHTDTQYF. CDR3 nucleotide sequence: TGTGCCAGTAGTACGTTGCACACAGATACGCAGTATTTT.

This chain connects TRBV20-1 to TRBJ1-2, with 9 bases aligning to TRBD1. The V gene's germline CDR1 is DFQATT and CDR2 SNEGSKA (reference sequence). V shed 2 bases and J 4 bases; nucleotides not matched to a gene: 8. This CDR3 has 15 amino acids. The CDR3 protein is CSARLESQGAYGYTF. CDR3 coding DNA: TGCAGTGCTAGATTGGAATCACAGGGGGCCTATGGCTACACCTTC.

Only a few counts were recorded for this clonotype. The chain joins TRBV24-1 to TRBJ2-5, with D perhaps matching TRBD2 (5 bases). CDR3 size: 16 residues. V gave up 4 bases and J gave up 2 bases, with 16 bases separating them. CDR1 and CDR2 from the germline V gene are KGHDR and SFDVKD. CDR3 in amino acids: CATSDPRTYPQETQYF. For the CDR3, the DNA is TGTGCCACCAGTGACCCCCGGACTTATCCTCAAGAGACCCAGTACTTC.

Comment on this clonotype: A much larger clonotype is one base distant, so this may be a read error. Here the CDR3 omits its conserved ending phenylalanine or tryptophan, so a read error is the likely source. The CDR3 sequence is CASSPTGNTGELFL. The CDR3 DNA reads TGTGCCAGCAGCCCAACAGGGAACACCGGGGAGCTGTTTCTT. The rearrangement links TRBV25-1 to TRBJ2-2; TRBD1 might be the D (5 bases). This CDR3 spans 14 amino acids. Looked up from germline, CDR1 is MGHDK and CDR2 is SYGVNS. V lost 6 bases to trimming and J lost 1 base, with 9 bases between them.

DNA for the CDR3: TGTGCCAGCAGCCAAACGACAGGTAGAAGTTCCTACACCTTC. It yields the protein CASSQTTGRSSYTF. The chain links TRBV4-2 to TRBJ1-2; D may be TRBD1 (6 bases). Per germline, CDR1 LGHNA and CDR2 YNFKEQ. The CDR3 consists of 14 residues. Trimming shortened V by 2 bases and J by 10 bases, and 17 bases separated the two germline ends.

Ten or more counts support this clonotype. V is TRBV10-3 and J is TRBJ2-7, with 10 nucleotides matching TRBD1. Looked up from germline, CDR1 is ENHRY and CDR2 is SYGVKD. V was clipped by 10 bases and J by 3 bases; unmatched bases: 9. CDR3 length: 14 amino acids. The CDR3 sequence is CATSTGTGVYEQYF. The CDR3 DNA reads TGTGCCACGAGTACCGGGACAGGGGTCTACGAGCAGTACTTC.